A selection of T cell receptor beta chains follows, all from one sample in a study of CD8 T cells in Susac syndrome. TCRdb processed the immunoSEQ multiplex PCR reads anew with MiXCR; each CDR3 protein has one entry. The table lists about 240,000 distinct CDR3 sequences, almost 97% of them singletons. The sequencing sample was made of CD4+ T cells from PBMCs. The receptors stem from a human donor with Susac syndrome. The CDR3 runs from the conserved cysteine through the conserved F or W. A D gene is named only where the DNA matches it firmly.

d_gene,j_gene,v_gene,CDR3aa
NA,TRBJ1-2,TRBV5-1,CASSPVQGDYGYTF
NA,TRBJ1-1,TRBV28,CASSSPRRAEAFF
NA,TRBJ1-2,TRBV3-1,CASSHSPPGNGYTF
NA,TRBJ2-1,TRBV20-1,CSASSPQYNEQFF
TRBD1,TRBJ2-7,TRBV2,CASRPPDRVTYEQYF
NA,TRBJ2-7,TRBV4-1,CASSQDTDGPREQYF
NA,TRBJ1-4,TRBV30,CAWSGRREYNEKLFF
NA,TRBJ1-1,TRBV30,CAWSRRAEAFF
NA,TRBJ2-3,TRBV30,CAWSVIHLWGQVKADTQYF
NA,TRBJ2-1,TRBV20-1,CSAGLYNEQFF
NA,TRBJ2-5,TRBV29-1,CSVVVGGPQETQYF
NA,TRBJ2-7,TRBV3-1,CASSPNLYEQYF
NA,TRBJ2-3,TRBV3-1,CASSQDLLDRLHTDTQYF
NA,TRBJ2-1,TRBV20-1,CSANPGGKDEQFF
TRBD1,TRBJ1-5,TRBV19,CASKDRSDQPQHF
NA,TRBJ2-1,TRBV14,CASSQDLQDRLYNEQFF
TRBD1,TRBJ2-5,TRBV29-1,CSVENQDRAGETQYF
TRBD2,TRBJ2-7,TRBV27,CASSSDVSGNSYEQYF
NA,TRBJ1-5,TRBV20-1,CSARDLGREDQPQHF
TRBD2,TRBJ2-7,TRBV28,CASSSGGPNLEQYF
NA,TRBJ2-3,TRBV20-1,CSASEEGVSYTQYF
TRBD2,TRBJ2-5,TRBV9,CASSVAGGLETQYF
NA,TRBJ1-2,TRBV24-1,CATSDTTNYGYTF
NA,TRBJ1-2,TRBV12-3/TRBV12-4,CASSFSRGRGDYGYTF
TRBD1,TRBJ1-2,TRBV29-1,CSVWGGSGTVDYGYTF
TRBD1,TRBJ2-7,TRBV9,CASSVEARGREQYF
TRBD2,TRBJ2-2,TRBV24-1,CATSETGTSGSGELFF
TRBD2,TRBJ2-1,TRBV7-2,CASSWGGTDEQFF
NA,TRBJ2-1,TRBV3-1,CASSRDSLMGDEQFF
TRBD1,TRBJ1-2,TRBV7-9,CASSPGQGDGYTF
NA,TRBJ2-3,TRBV24-1,CATSDQRQGGTDTQYF
TRBD1,TRBJ2-7,TRBV29-1,CSVRDRLVYEQYF
NA,TRBJ1-5,TRBV2,CASKTGDYSNQPQHF
TRBD2,TRBJ2-1,TRBV5-1,CASSLRLAKGNEQFF
TRBD1,TRBJ2-7,TRBV5-1,CASSRNRDRGLDEQYF
NA,TRBJ1-2,TRBV29-1,CSVNPTPDGYTF
NA,TRBJ1-5,TRBV30,CAWSRLDSNQPQHF
NA,TRBJ2-2,TRBV9,CASSAQGGAGELFF
TRBD2,TRBJ2-7,TRBV2,CASSEALAGVYEQYF
NA,TRBJ1-2,TRBV14,CASSQDLYYGYTF
NA,TRBJ1-4,TRBV7-9,CASSPTREKLFF
NA,TRBJ1-2,TRBV30,CAWNGGTTGGYTF
NA,TRBJ2-1,TRBV30,CAWSATEGGVPYNEQFF
TRBD2,TRBJ2-7,TRBV6-2/TRBV6-3,CASSLRIAGGGYEQYF
TRBD1,TRBJ2-7,TRBV12-3/TRBV12-4,CASSTIFEGAGEQYF
NA,TRBJ2-5,TRBV28,CAISQSQETQYF
NA,TRBJ2-5,TRBV28,CASRRGGLEETQYF
NA,TRBJ2-7,TRBV29-1,CSVAEEYEQYF
NA,TRBJ1-5,TRBV11-2,CASSATTGGQPQHF
NA,TRBJ1-5,TRBV12-3/TRBV12-4,CASSFDSSNQPQHF
NA,TRBJ1-5,TRBV28,CASSRTHNQPQHF
TRBD1,TRBJ2-3,TRBV29-1,CSVSRQGATTDTQYF
NA,TRBJ2-5,TRBV4-1,CASSQGPTGETQYF